This TCR beta chain was sequenced for a study of blood T cell repertoires in COVID-19. Across the study: Sample material is recorded as cDNA or gDNA derived from T cells, B-cell-depleted T cells, or PBMCs.

This CDR3 region has 17 residues. The V gene end was trimmed by 6 bases and the J gene end by 2 bases; junction bases not matched to a gene: 16. The germline gives CDR1 MNHEY, CDR2 SVGEGT. In the original processing: How many nucleated cells were present was estimated from reference gene primer amplification. Method: immunoSEQ multiplex PCR; TCRdb's copy keeps in-frame clones and lacks some. That table furnishes V, J and clone size, whereas the DNA furnished D and trimming. Here the sample spans about 67,000 clones, around 87% being singletons. The sequence derives from a man aged 50 to 60 with active COVID-19. Sequenced input: peripheral blood. The chain couples TRBV6-2 or TRBV6-3 to TRBJ2-7; TRBD2 matches 7 bases. The CDR3 bases are TGTGCCAGCAGCCCTAAGATTTCATGGGAGGGCCCCTACGAGCAGTACTTC. Protein: CASSPKISWEGPYEQYF.